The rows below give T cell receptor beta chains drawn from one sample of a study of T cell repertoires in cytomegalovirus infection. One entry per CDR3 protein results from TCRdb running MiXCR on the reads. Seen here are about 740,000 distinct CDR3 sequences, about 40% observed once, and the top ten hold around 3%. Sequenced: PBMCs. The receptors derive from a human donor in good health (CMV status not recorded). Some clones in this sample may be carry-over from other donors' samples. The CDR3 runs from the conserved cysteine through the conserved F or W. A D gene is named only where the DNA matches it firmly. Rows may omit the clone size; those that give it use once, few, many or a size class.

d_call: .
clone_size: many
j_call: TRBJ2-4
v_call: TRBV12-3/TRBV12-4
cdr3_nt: TGTGCCAGCAGACACAGTGACAAAAACATTCAGTACTTC
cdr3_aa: CASRHSDKNIQYF

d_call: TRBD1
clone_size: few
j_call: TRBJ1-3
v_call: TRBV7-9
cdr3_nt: TGTGCCAGCAGCTCTAGGGACAGTCGCTACTCTGGAAACACCATATATTTT
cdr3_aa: CASSSRDSRYSGNTIYF

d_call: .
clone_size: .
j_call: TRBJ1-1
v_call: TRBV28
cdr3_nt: TGTGCCAGCAGTAAATTGAACACTGAAGCTTTCTTT
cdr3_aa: CASSKLNTEAFF

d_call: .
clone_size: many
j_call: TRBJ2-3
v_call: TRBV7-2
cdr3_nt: TGTGCCAGCAGCTTAGGGGGGAAAGGAGATACGCAGTATTTT
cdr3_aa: CASSLGGKGDTQYF

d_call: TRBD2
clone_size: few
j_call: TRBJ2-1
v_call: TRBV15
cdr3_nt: TGTGCCACCAGCGACGGACTAGCGGGATGGAATGAGCAGTTCTTC
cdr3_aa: CATSDGLAGWNEQFF

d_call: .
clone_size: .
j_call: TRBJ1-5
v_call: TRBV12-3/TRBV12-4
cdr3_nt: TGTGCCAGCATGCAGGAAAGGGGCAATCAGCCCCAGCATTTT
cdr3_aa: CASMQERGNQPQHF

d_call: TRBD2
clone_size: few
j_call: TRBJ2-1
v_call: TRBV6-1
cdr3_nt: TGTGCCAGCAGGCCAACTAGCGGGAGGCACAATGAGCAGTTCTTC
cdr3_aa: CASRPTSGRHNEQFF

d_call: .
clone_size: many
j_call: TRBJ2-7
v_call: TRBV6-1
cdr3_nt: TGTGCCAGCAGTGAACAGGGCTACGAGCAGTACTTC
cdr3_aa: CASSEQGYEQYF

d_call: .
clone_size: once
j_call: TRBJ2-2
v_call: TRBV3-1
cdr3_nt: TGTGCCAGCAGCCAAACCGGGACCCTTCTGTTTTTT
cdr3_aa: CASSQTGTLLFF

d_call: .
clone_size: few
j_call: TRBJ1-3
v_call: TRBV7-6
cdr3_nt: TGTGCCAGCAGCCCAAGAGGGACCCAAGGGGTTGGTGGAAACACCATATATTTT
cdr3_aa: CASSPRGTQGVGGNTIYF

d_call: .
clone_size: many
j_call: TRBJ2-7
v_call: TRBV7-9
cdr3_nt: TGTGCCAGCAGCCTTTGGGAGCGGCGCTACGAGCAGTACTTC
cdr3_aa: CASSLWERRYEQYF

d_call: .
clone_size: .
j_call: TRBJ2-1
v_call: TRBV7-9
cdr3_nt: TGTGCCAGCAGCCGACCCGACCGGGTTTCGCAGGAGCAAGGCAATGAGCAGTTCTTC
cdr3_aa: CASSRPDRVSQEQGNEQFF

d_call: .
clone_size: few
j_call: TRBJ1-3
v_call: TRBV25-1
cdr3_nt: TGTGCCAGCAGTGAATATGGGCAGGGACCCTCTGGAAACACCATATATTTT
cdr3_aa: CASSEYGQGPSGNTIYF

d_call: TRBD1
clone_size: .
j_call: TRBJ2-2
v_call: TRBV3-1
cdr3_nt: TGTGCCAGCAGCTACGGGACAGGGGGCTGGACCGGGGAGCTGTTTTTT
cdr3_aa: CASSYGTGGWTGELFF

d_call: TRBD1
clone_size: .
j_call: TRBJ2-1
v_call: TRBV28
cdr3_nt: TGTGCCAGCAGGCGACAGGGGCGGGATGAGCAGTTCTTC
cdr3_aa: CASRRQGRDEQFF

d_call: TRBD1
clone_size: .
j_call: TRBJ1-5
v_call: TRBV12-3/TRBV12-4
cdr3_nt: TGTGCCAGCAGAAAGGGACAGCGAGATAGCAATCAGCCCCAGCATTTT
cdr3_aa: CASRKGQRDSNQPQHF

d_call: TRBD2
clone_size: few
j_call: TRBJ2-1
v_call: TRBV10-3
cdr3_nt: TGTGCCACGCAATTTACGACTAGCTACCACAATGAGCAGTTCTTC
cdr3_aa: CATQFTTSYHNEQFF

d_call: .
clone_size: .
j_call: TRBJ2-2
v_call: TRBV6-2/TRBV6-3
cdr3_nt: TGTGCCAGCAGTCACCCGACGTCCCCCGGGGAGCTGTTTTTT
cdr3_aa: CASSHPTSPGELFF

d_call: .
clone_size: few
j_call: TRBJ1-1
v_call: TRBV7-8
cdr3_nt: TGTGCCAGCAGCTTATTCGGGAACACTGAAGCTTTCTTT
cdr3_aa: CASSLFGNTEAFF

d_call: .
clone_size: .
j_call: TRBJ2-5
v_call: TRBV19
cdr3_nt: TGTGCCAGTAGGATATGGGCAGGGGAAGAAGAGACCCCGTACTTC
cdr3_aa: CASRIWAGEEETPYF

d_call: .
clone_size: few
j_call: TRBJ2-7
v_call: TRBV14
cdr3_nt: TGTGCCAGCAGCCAAGTATTGGCGTCGATCGGGGACCCCCGGGGCGAGCAGTACTTC
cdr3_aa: CASSQVLASIGDPRGEQYF

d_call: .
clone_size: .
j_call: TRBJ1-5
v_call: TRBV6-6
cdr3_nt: TGTGCCAGCAGTGGGGGGTTTACTTTAGTCCAGAATCAGCCCCAGCATTTT
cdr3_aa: CASSGGFTLVQNQPQHF

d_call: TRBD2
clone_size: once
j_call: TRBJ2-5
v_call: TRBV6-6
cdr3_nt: TGTGCCAGCAGTTACTGGGAGGGACAAGAGACCCAGTACTTC
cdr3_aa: CASSYWEGQETQYF

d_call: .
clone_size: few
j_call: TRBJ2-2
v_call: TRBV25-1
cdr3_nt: TGTGCCAGCAGTGAATATCTTGGAGGGAACACCGGGGAGCTGTTTTTT
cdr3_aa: CASSEYLGGNTGELFF

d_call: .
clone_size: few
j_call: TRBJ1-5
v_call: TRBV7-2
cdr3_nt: TGTGCCAGCAGCTTAGGGCCGGGGCTGAATCAGCCCCAGCATTTT
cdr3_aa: CASSLGPGLNQPQHF

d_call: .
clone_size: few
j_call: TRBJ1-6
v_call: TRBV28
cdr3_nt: TGTGCCAGCAGTTCACAGTTATATAATTCACCCCTCCACTTT
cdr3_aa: CASSSQLYNSPLHF

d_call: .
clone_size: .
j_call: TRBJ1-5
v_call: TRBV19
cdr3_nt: TGTGCCAGTAGTACCGCGGCGGGGGTTCGGCGATCAGCCCAGCATTTT
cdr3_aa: CASSTAAGVRRSAQHF

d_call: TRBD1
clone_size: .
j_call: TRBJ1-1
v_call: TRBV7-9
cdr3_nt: TGTGCCAGCAGCTTAGTCGGGACAGGGGGCTCTGAAGCTTTCTTT
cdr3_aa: CASSLVGTGGSEAFF

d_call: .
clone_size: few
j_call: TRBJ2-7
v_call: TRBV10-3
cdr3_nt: TGTGCCATCATGGAGGGGCGGGCAAGCTCCTACGAGCAGTACTTC
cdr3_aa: CAIMEGRASSYEQYF

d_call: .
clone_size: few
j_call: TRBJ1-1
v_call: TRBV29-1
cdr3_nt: TGCAGCGTGGACCCTAGGGACACTGAAGCTTTCTTT
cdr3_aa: CSVDPRDTEAFF

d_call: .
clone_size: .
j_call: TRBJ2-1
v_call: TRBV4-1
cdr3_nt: TGCGCCAGCAGCCAGTATGTCGAGGCTGGCCGCAATGAGCAGTTCTTC
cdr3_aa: CASSQYVEAGRNEQFF

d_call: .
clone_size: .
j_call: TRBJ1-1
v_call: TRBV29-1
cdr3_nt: TGCAGCGTTGAGCAGGCGGAGGCGAACACTGAAGCTTTCTTT
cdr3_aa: CSVEQAEANTEAFF

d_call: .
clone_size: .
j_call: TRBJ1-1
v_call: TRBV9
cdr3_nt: TGTGCCAGCAGCGTAGCCCCGGGACTTGGAGAGACTGAAGCTTTCTTT
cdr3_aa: CASSVAPGLGETEAFF

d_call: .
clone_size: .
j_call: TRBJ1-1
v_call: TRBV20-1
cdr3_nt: TGCAGTGCTAATCCTGACAGGTCGGGTGTCACTGAAGCTTTCTTT
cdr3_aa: CSANPDRSGVTEAFF

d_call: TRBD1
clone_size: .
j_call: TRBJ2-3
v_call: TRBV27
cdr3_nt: TGTGCCAGCAGTGGGGACAGGGGGAGGACAGATACGCAGTATTTT
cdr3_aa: CASSGDRGRTDTQYF

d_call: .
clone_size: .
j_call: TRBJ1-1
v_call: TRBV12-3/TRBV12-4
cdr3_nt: TGTGCCAGCAGTTTAGGACGGGACCGTAACACTGAAGCTTTCTTT
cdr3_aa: CASSLGRDRNTEAFF

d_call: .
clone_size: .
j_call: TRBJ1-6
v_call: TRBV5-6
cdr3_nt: TGTGCCAGCAGCCCGCGGGTACAAGGAAATTCACCCCTCCACTTT
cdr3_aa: CASSPRVQGNSPLHF

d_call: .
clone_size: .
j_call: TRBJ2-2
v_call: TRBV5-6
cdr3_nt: TGTGCCAGCAGCTTGGCGCCAGGAGGATGGACCGGGGAGCTGTTTTTT
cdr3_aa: CASSLAPGGWTGELFF

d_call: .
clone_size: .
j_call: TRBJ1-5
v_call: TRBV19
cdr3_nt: TGTGCCAGTAGTATCTGGACGGGGCAGCCCCAGCATTTT
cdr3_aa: CASSIWTGQPQHF

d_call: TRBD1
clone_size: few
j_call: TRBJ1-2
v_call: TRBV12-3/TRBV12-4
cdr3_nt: TGTGCCAGCAGACCCGACAGGGGCGGCTACACCTTC
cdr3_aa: CASRPDRGGYTF